This T cell receptor beta chain was profiled in a study of human thymus T cells. Study-wide results and limits: Gene usage (both V and J) appeared biased in thymic and blood repertoires.

Details on this clone: Its antigen is not identified.

Here immunoSEQ multiplex PCR was the method, and the copy in TCRdb shows in-frame clones only, minus some. The sample includes tens of thousands of clones, around 95% of them seen just once. Germline V gene data show CDR1 as MDHEN and CDR2 as SYDVKM. Trimming shortened V by 4 bases and J by 2 bases, and 18 bases separated the two germline ends. The CDR3 loop spans 16 amino acids. Corrective cardiac operations yielded the resected thymus tissue. This chain links TRBV28 with TRBJ2-7, with D possibly matching TRBD2 (5 bases). This receptor was taken from a girl less than two years old with a congenital heart defect but otherwise immunologically healthy. Sequencing input: thymus tissue. The CDR3 DNA sequence: TGTGCCAGCAGTTCCCCCATCGATGCGGGCCCCTACGAGCAGTACTTC. It yields the protein CASSSPIDAGPYEQYF.